This TCR beta chain was observed in a study of T cell changes during pregnancy in multiple sclerosis. Germline V gives CDR1 SGHRS, CDR2 YFSETQ. V gave up 4 bases and J gave up 4 bases, with 15 bases separating them. The CDR3 runs 15 residues. Profiled with immunoSEQ multiplex PCR; TCRdb holds only in-frame clones, not every one. This sample has 30,000 to 45,000 clones, with 80% to 95% found just once. This clone showed up just once. The source material was CD8+ T cells from peripheral blood mononuclear cells, sampled before pregnancy. The sequence derives from a female donor with multiple sclerosis, enrolled in a pregnancy study. The chain has TRBV5-1 and TRBJ2-1; perhaps TRBD1 as D (6 bases). The CDR3 nucleotides are TGCGCCAGCAGCAAGGACAGCTTGGGGTACAATGAGCAGTTCTTC. Its protein product is CASSKDSLGYNEQFF.